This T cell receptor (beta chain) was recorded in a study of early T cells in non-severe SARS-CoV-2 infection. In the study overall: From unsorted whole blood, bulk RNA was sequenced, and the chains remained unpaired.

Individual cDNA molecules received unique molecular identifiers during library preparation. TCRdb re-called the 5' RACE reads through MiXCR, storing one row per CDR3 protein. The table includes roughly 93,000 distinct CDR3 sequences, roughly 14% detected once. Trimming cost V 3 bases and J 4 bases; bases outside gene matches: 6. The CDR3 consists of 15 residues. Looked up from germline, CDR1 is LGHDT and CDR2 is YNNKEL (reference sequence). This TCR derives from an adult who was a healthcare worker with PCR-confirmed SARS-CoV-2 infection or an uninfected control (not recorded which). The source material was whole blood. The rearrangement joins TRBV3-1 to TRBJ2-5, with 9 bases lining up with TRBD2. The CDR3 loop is CASSQRGGVPETQYF. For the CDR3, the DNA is TGTGCCAGCAGCCAGCGGGGGGGCGTTCCAGAGACCCAGTACTTC.